The 10 T cell receptor beta chains listed next were all sequenced from one sample in a study of blood T cells in healthy people across ages. A sample-barcoded 5' primer and a J-beta primer mix were used in a second PCR of about 7 to 12 cycles. TCRdb called the 5' RACE reads again in MiXCR, with one record for every CDR3 protein. The table includes some 750,000 distinct CDR3 sequences, about 20% detected once. The sequencing input was blood. Every receptor here comes from an older man in good health.

This chain links TRBV12-3 or TRBV12-4 with TRBJ1-1; 7 bases are shared with TRBD1. CDR3 length: 16 residues. The trim removed 5 bases at V and 2 bases at J, leaving 11 bases unmatched. The CDR3 nucleotides read TGTGCCAGCAGTCGTGATAGAGGGGGCGGCAACACTGAAGCTTTCTTT. It codes for CASSRDRGGGNTEAFF.

The V and J genes are TRBV10-2 and TRBJ1-2, with a possible D match to TRBD1 (5 bases). Trimming took 3 bases from V and 6 from J, leaving 8 bases between them. The CDR3 length is 12 residues. Germline V gene lookup returns CDR1 WSHSY and CDR2 SAAADI. CDR3 bases: TGCGCCAGCAGTGATGGGGCGGATGGCTACACCTTC. Protein: CASSDGADGYTF.

V usage is TRBV20-1 and J usage is TRBJ1-5, with D tentatively TRBD1 (6 bases). The germline CDR1 and CDR2 sequences are DFQATT and SNEGSKA (reference sequence). The CDR3 runs 16 residues. Trimming removed 3 bases at V and 4 bases at J, with 19 bases between. CDR3 region: CSASSGAVTLNQPQHF. The CDR3 coding sequence is TGCAGTGCTAGCTCGGGGGCCGTTACGTTAAATCAGCCCCAGCATTTT.

This clonotype was recorded a few times. V gene TRBV15 combines with J gene TRBJ1-6, with 7 bases aligning to TRBD1. The V and J ends lost 0 bases and 7 bases, in that order; junction bases with no gene match: 3. CDR3 length equals 15 residues. Germline-derived CDR1 and CDR2 are LNHNV and YYDKDF (reference sequence). The chain's CDR3 is CATSRDKGANSPLHF. CDR3 nucleotides: TGTGCCACCAGCAGAGATAAGGGGGCCAATTCACCCCTCCACTTT.

This clonotype turned up a few times. This chain connects TRBV4-3 to TRBJ1-6; the D gene is possibly TRBD1 (5 bases). Germline V CDR1 and CDR2: LGHNA, YSLEER. CDR3 length: 12 amino acids. V was clipped by 1 base and J by 15 bases, with 10 bases between them. The DNA of the CDR3 is TGCGCCAGCAGCCAAGTGGGGGGAGGCCTCCACTTT. Its protein product is CASSQVGGGLHF.

This clonotype has a handful of counts. The rearrangement uses TRBV20-1 and TRBJ2-3, with D uncertain. CDR3 length: 12 residues. The germline gives CDR1 DFQATT, CDR2 SNEGSKA (reference sequence). Trimming took off 5 bases at V and 2 bases at J, with 8 bases between the two ends. The CDR3 DNA follows: TGCAGTGCTGTACAGCACACAGATACGCAGTATTTT. It specifies CSAVQHTDTQYF.

CDR3 sequence reads: CASSLPRLYEQYF. DNA of the CDR3: TGTGCCAGCAGCTTACCCCGGCTGTACGAGCAGTACTTC. The chain has TRBV7-8 and TRBJ2-7, with D hard to call. Germline lookup yields CDR1 SGHVS and CDR2 FQNEAQ. The V gene lost 2 bases and the J gene lost 4 bases, with 9 bases spanning the gap. The CDR3 extends over 13 amino acids.

With respect to this clonotype: This clone may be a read error of a much larger clone one base away. V is TRBV7-9 and J is TRBJ1-4, with D maybe TRBD1 (5 bases). The length of the CDR3 is 14 residues. Per germline, CDR1 SEHNR and CDR2 FQNEAQ (reference sequence). CDR3 nucleotide sequence: TGTGCCAGCAGCTTAACCGGGGGGTTGGCAAAACTGCTTTTT. Amino acid sequence: CASSLTGGLAKLLF.

This clonotype was found a few times. The V call is TRBV7-3, the J call TRBJ1-3; no clear D. Trimming left V 5 bases short and J 4 bases short, with 9 bases between. The CDR3 contains 13 residues. Germline assignment: CDR1 SGHTA and CDR2 FQGTGA. Here the CDR3 reads CASSPSPGNTIYF. The CDR3 nucleotides read TGTGCCAGCAGCCCCAGTCCCGGAAACACCATATATTTT.

The sample holds a few counts of this clonotype. V gene TRBV25-1 combines with J gene TRBJ1-1; a possible D gene is TRBD1 (6 bases). This CDR3 contains 12 residues. Germline lookup yields CDR1 MGHDK and CDR2 SYGVNS. V lost 7 bases to trimming and J lost 3 bases, with 9 bases between them. The CDR3 sequence is CASKRGDTEAFF. The DNA for the CDR3 is TGTGCCAGCAAGAGGGGGGACACTGAAGCTTTCTTT.